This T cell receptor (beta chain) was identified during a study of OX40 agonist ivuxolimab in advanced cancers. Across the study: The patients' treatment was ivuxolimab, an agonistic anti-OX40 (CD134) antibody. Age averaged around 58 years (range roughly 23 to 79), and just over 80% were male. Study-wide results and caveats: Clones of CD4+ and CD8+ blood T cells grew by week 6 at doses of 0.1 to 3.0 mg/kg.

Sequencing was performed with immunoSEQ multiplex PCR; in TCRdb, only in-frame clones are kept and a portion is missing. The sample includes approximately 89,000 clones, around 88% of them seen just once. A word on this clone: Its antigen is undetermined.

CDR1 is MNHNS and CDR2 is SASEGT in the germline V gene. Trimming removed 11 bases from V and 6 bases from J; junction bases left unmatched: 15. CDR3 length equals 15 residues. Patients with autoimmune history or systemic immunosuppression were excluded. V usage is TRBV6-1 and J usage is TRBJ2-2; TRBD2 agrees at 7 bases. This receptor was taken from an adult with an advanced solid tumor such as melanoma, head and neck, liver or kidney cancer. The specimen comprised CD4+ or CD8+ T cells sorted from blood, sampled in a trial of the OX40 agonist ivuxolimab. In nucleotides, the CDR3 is TGTGCCGCGGTGGCAGAGGGAGGGTTTCCCGGGGAGCTGTTTTTT. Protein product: CAAVAEGGFPGELFF.